A single sample gave rise to the 28 T cell receptor beta chains below, sequenced in a study of blood T cell repertoires in COVID-19. Sequencing was performed with immunoSEQ multiplex PCR; in TCRdb, only in-frame clones are kept and a portion is missing. The sample lists about 80,000 clones; 70% to 90% were seen once. The sequenced material came from peripheral blood. Receptors originate from a man in his sixties or seventies with active or convalescent COVID-19.

This chain connects TRBV4-1 to TRBJ1-5; 12 bases line up with TRBD1. The CDR3 loop spans 17 amino acids. Germline assignment: CDR1 MGHRA and CDR2 YSYEKL. The V and J ends lost 1 base and 6 bases, in that order; junction bases with no gene match: 7. The CDR3 here is CASSQVTGTGGRQPQHF. The CDR3 DNA sequence: TGCGCCAGCAGCCAAGTAACCGGGACAGGGGGCCGTCAGCCCCAGCATTTT.

This chain joins TRBV18 and TRBJ2-2, with 10 bases lining up with TRBD2. This CDR3 contains 16 residues. Germline V gives CDR1 KGHSH, CDR2 LQKENI. With V trimmed by 0 bases and J by 4 bases, 2 bases remained unmatched. The DNA of the CDR3 is TGTGCCAGCTCACCACCGTCTAGCGGGGGCACCGGGGAGCTGTTTTTT. It yields the protein CASSPPSSGGTGELFF.

The gene calls are TRBV7-2 and TRBJ2-6; D not resolved. Looked up from germline, CDR1 is SGHTA and CDR2 is FQGNSA. Deletions cut 5 bases from V and 0 bases from J, with 8 bases between. There are 15 residues in the CDR3. The CDR3: CASSLRFSGANVLTF. As DNA, the CDR3 is TGTGCCAGCAGCCTACGGTTCTCTGGGGCCAACGTCCTGACTTTC. Filled out from reference TRBV7-2 and TRBJ2-6, the complete variable domain reads GAGVSQSPSNKVTEKGKDVELRCDPISGHTALYWYRQSLGQGLEFLIYFQGNSAPDKSGLPSDRFSAERTGGSVSTLTIQRTQQEDSAVYLCASSLRFSGANVLTFGAGSRLTVL.

V is TRBV9 and J is TRBJ1-1; 8 nucleotides line up with TRBD1. The ends lost 3 bases at V and 5 bases at J; junction bases unmatched: 6. The CDR3 covers 14 residues. Germline loops: CDR1 SGDLS, CDR2 YYNGEE. This CDR3 is CASSAGTGRTEAFF. The CDR3 nucleotides are TGTGCCAGCAGCGCGGGGACAGGACGGACTGAAGCTTTCTTT. The complete variable domain, with remaining parts taken from reference TRBV9 and TRBJ1-1, reads DSGVTQTPKHLITATGQRVTLRCSPRSGDLSVYWYQQSLDQGLQFLIQYYNGEERAKGNILERFSAQQFPDLHSELNLSSLELGDSALYFCASSAGTGRTEAFFGQGTRLTVV.

V is TRBV9 and J is TRBJ2-5, with TRBD2 matching 7 bases. This CDR3 comprises 14 residues. V was pared by 3 bases and J by 1 base, with 3 bases of the junction left unmatched. The germline V gene has CDR1 SGDLS and CDR2 YYNGEE. CDR3 loop: CASSGASGQETQYF. In nucleotides, the CDR3 is TGTGCCAGCAGCGGGGCTAGCGGCCAAGAGACCCAGTACTTC.

The V and J genes are TRBV6-5 and TRBJ2-3; 7 bases are a match to TRBD2. V was clipped by 10 bases and J by 0 bases; unmatched bases: 4. Germline V lookup: CDR1 MNHEY, CDR2 SVGAGI. The CDR3 extends over 13 amino acids. The CDR3 region has the DNA TGTGCCACCACTAGCGACAGCACAGATACGCAGTATTTT. Translation: CATTSDSTDTQYF.

V gene TRBV7-9 combines with J gene TRBJ2-5; weak D call: TRBD1 (6 bases). This CDR3 spans 15 amino acids. Germline V lookup: CDR1 SEHNR, CDR2 FQNEAQ (reference sequence). V dropped 1 base and J dropped 1 base, with 10 bases sitting between them. The CDR3 DNA sequence: TGTGCCAGCAGCTTAGTCCGGACAGTCCAAGAGACCCAGTACTTC. Translation gives CASSLVRTVQETQYF. The variable domain in full, completed from reference TRBV7-9 and TRBJ2-5, reads DTGVSQNPRHKITKRGQNVTFRCDPISEHNRLYWYRQTLGQGPEFLTYFQNEAQLEKSRLLSDRFSAERPKGSFSTLEIQRTEQGDSAMYLCASSLVRTVQETQYFGPGTRLLVL.

The chain is built from TRBV11-3 and TRBJ2-1; 9 bases are shared with TRBD1. V shed 7 bases, J shed 8 bases, and the junction held 9 bases outside the gene matches. The germline CDR1 and CDR2 sequences are SGHNT and YENEEA. The CDR3 is made up of 14 amino acids. The CDR3 spells CASTNTGGLDEQFF. DNA of the CDR3: TGTGCCAGCACCAACACAGGGGGCTTGGATGAGCAGTTCTTC.

V and J are TRBV6-5 and TRBJ1-2; 9 bases map to TRBD1. This CDR3 contains 15 residues. Germline V CDR1 and CDR2: MNHEY, SVGAGI. The J segment lost 4 bases and the V segment lost 0 bases, leaving 3 bases of the junction unmatched. For the CDR3, the DNA is TGTGCCAGCAGTTACTCGGGGACAGGGAGCTATGGCTACACCTTC. Protein sequence: CASSYSGTGSYGYTF.

This sequence joins TRBV7-2 and TRBJ1-4, with D unresolved. Trimming left V 6 bases short and J 8 bases short, with 19 bases between. The CDR3 is 15 residues long. Germline lookup yields CDR1 SGHTA and CDR2 FQGNSA. As DNA, the CDR3 is TGTGCCAGCAGTCCGACCCGGGGATCTAGGGAAAAACTGTTTTTT. This gives the protein CASSPTRGSREKLFF. The full variable domain, completed using reference TRBV7-2 and TRBJ1-4, is GAGVSQSPSNKVTEKGKDVELRCDPISGHTALYWYRQSLGQGLEFLIYFQGNSAPDKSGLPSDRFSAERTGGSVSTLTIQRTQQEDSAVYLCASSPTRGSREKLFFGSGTQLSVL.

The chain couples TRBV12-2 to TRBJ1-5; the D call TRBD1 from the table was never checked on the DNA. TRBV12-2 is shown as a pseudogene. The CDR3 contains 20 residues. As DNA, the CDR3 is TGTGCAAGTCGCTTATCCGACCCTCTAGGACAGGGGGCAAGCAATCAGCCCCAGCATTTT. Protein product: CASRLSDPLGQGASNQPQHF.

The chain uses TRBV18 and TRBJ1-2; TRBD1 agrees at 9 bases. The CDR3 totals 14 residues. Trimming at V came to 6 bases and at J to 10 bases, leaving 12 bases not matched to a gene. The germline V gene encodes CDR1 KGHSH and CDR2 LQKENI. The CDR3 DNA follows: TGTGCCAGCTCCATCACCTCCGGGACAGGGTTCTACACCTTC. Protein: CASSITSGTGFYTF.

V usage is TRBV9 and J usage is TRBJ2-2, with TRBD2 matching 14 bases. The V segment lost 4 bases and the J segment 5 bases; nucleotides outside the gene matches: 1. This CDR3 region has 15 residues. Germline loops: CDR1 SGDLS, CDR2 YYNGEE. Here the CDR3 DNA reads TGTGCCAGCAGCAGGACTAGCGGGGGGACCGGGGAGCTGTTTTTT. Protein: CASSRTSGGTGELFF. Together with reference TRBV9 and TRBJ2-2, the CDR3 gives the full variable domain: DSGVTQTPKHLITATGQRVTLRCSPRSGDLSVYWYQQSLDQGLQFLIQYYNGEERAKGNILERFSAQQFPDLHSELNLSSLELGDSALYFCASSRTSGGTGELFFGEGSRLTVL.

The chain has TRBV6-5 and TRBJ1-4, with D maybe TRBD1 (6 bases). V was cut by 2 bases and J by 2 bases, with 9 bases left in between. This CDR3 is built from 15 residues. Germline V gene lookup returns CDR1 MNHEY and CDR2 SVGAGI. The CDR3 loop is CASSYHQGTNEKLFF. The CDR3 coding sequence is TGTGCCAGCAGTTACCACCAGGGGACTAATGAAAAACTGTTTTTT.

This sequence joins TRBV5-1 and TRBJ1-1; 9 bases fit TRBD1. Germline CDR1 reads SGHRS; CDR2 reads YFSETQ. CDR3 length: 14 amino acids. V lost 4 bases to trimming and J lost 4 bases; unmatched junction nucleotides: 5. The CDR3 loop is CASSGDRAGTEAFF. The DNA of the CDR3 is TGCGCCAGCAGCGGGGACAGGGCGGGCACTGAAGCTTTCTTT.

The chain couples TRBV14 to TRBJ1-2, with D maybe TRBD1 (5 bases). The V gene lost 2 bases and the J gene lost 11 bases, with 12 bases spanning the gap. Germline CDR1 SGHDN, CDR2 FVKESK. This CDR3 is built from 12 residues. CDR3 nucleotides: TGTGCCAGCAGCCAATATTCAGGGTCATACACCTTC. Translated, it gives CASSQYSGSYTF.

DNA of the CDR3: TGCGCCAGCAGCTTGGGCGGCAGTGAAAAACTGTTTTTT. As protein: CASSLGGSEKLFF. The rearrangement joins TRBV5-1 to TRBJ1-4; D remains ambiguous. The ends were cut back, 0 bases at V and 7 bases at J, with 7 bases in the middle. Germline V lookup: CDR1 SGHRS, CDR2 YFSETQ. CDR3 length equals 13 residues.

Only one count was recorded for this clone. The rearrangement links TRBV5-4 to TRBJ1-1; 7 positions agree with TRBD1. CDR1 is SGHNT, CDR2 YYREEE, per germline (reference sequence). The CDR3 sequence is 17 residues long. V lost 0 bases, J lost 0 bases, and 8 bases stayed unmatched. In DNA, the CDR3 is TGTGCCAGCAGCTTGGCCGCGGGACAGACAGTGAACACTGAAGCTTTCTTT. Translation: CASSLAAGQTVNTEAFF.

The genes are TRBV25-1 and TRBJ1-2; 9 nucleotides match TRBD1. From germline, CDR1 is MGHDK and CDR2 SYGVNS. V lost 3 bases, J lost 8 bases, and 16 bases stayed unmatched. CDR3 length: 17 residues. The CDR3 protein is CASSDSGTGTLLRGYTF. The CDR3 nucleotides read TGTGCCAGCAGTGATTCCGGGACAGGGACCCTCCTAAGGGGCTACACCTTC.

The V call is TRBV4-1, the J call TRBJ1-1, with D tentatively TRBD1 (5 bases). Germline CDR1 and CDR2: MGHRA and YSYEKL. V was shortened by 8 bases and J by 4 bases, with 17 bases between the two germline ends. This CDR3 spans 14 amino acids. In DNA form, the CDR3 reads TGCGCCAGCGTCTCATCGGGGGGTATCACTGAAGCTTTCTTT. Amino acids: CASVSSGGITEAFF.

This chain links TRBV27 with TRBJ2-7, with 7 nucleotides matching TRBD1. CDR1 and CDR2 from the germline V gene are MNHEY and SMNVEV (reference sequence). The V segment lost 9 bases and the J segment 1 base; nucleotides outside the gene matches: 9. The CDR3 sequence is 14 residues long. The CDR3 coding sequence is TGTGCCAGTTCCCGGGACAGTACATCCTACGAGCAGTACTTC. It codes for CASSRDSTSYEQYF.

This chain connects TRBV11-2 to TRBJ1-1, with D perhaps TRBD1 (5 bases). CDR3 length: 15 amino acids. Trimming cost V 1 base and J 5 bases, with 14 bases left between them. Germline values: CDR1 SGHAT, CDR2 FQNNGV. The DNA of the CDR3 is TGTGCCAGCAGCTTAGTGGCAGGGTGGTTGACTGAAGCTTTCTTT. Amino acid sequence: CASSLVAGWLTEAFF.

J is TRBJ1-2 and V is TRBV18; 7 bases line up with TRBD1. Trimming removed 5 bases from V and 4 bases from J; junction bases left unmatched: 7. This CDR3 contains 14 residues. The germline V gene encodes CDR1 KGHSH and CDR2 LQKENI. CDR3 amino acids: CASSSQQGGYGYTF. Written as DNA, the CDR3 is TGTGCCAGCTCATCTCAGCAGGGGGGCTATGGCTACACCTTC.

V is TRBV30 and J is TRBJ1-2; TRBD1 is a possible D gene (6 bases). CDR1 is GTSNPN, CDR2 SVGIG, per germline (reference sequence). This CDR3 is 13 amino acids long. V lost 3 bases and J lost 8, with 16 bases in between. The CDR3: CAWRETGFGGYTF. The CDR3 nucleotides are TGTGCCTGGAGGGAAACAGGGTTTGGCGGCTACACCTTC.

This chain connects TRBV19 to TRBJ1-1, with D possibly being TRBD1 (6 bases). Trimming left V 0 bases short and J 7 bases short, with 21 bases between. The CDR3 is made up of 17 amino acids. Germline CDR1 and CDR2: LNHDA and SQIVND (reference sequence). The DNA for the CDR3 is TGTGCCAGTAGTATAGATCTAATCAGGGGTCCACCAAATGAAGCTTTCTTT. It translates to CASSIDLIRGPPNEAFF. The variable domain in full, completed from reference TRBV19 and TRBJ1-1, reads DGGITQSPKYLFRKEGQNVTLSCEQNLNHDAMYWYRQDPGQGLRLIYYSQIVNDFQKGDIAEGYSVSREKKESFPLTVTSAQKNPTAFYLCASSIDLIRGPPNEAFFGQGTRLTVV.

The gene calls are TRBV13 and TRBJ2-4; possibly TRBD1 for D (6 bases). Germline V CDR1 and CDR2: PRHDT, FYEKMQ (reference sequence). This CDR3 spans 12 amino acids. V lost 5 bases to trimming and J lost 13 bases, with 15 bases between them. CDR3 DNA: TGTGCCAGCAGCAAAGGGGTGGGACAACAGTACTTC. Translating it yields CASSKGVGQQYF.

This chain joins TRBV24-1 and TRBJ1-1, with D unclear. Germline V lookup: CDR1 KGHDR, CDR2 SFDVKD. This CDR3 is 12 amino acids long. V lost 3 bases to trimming and J lost 8 bases, with 9 bases between them. The CDR3 protein is CATSDAPKEAFF. CDR3 nucleotides: TGTGCCACCAGTGATGCACCTAAAGAAGCTTTCTTT.

The chain has TRBV20-1 and TRBJ1-4; D is unclear. Germline V CDR1 and CDR2: DFQATT, SNEGSKA (reference sequence). Trimming stripped 5 bases from V and 4 bases from J, with 5 bases between. The CDR3 length is 11 residues. CDR3 nucleotides: TGCAGTGCTTACTTTAATGAAAAACTGTTTTTT. This gives the protein CSAYFNEKLFF.